The entry that follows covers one T cell receptor beta chain sequence. This sample is drawn from a study of cytomegalovirus exposure and HLA in healthy donors. PCR involved 60 Vbeta and 13 Jbeta primers. Here immunoSEQ multiplex PCR was the method, and the copy in TCRdb shows in-frame clones only, minus some. The sample shows roughly 190,000 clones, about four fifths of them seen only once. The sequence was collected from a girl under 18 in good health and CMV-seropositive. The sample consisted of PBMCs.

The CDR3 DNA sequence: TGCGCCAGCAGCCAAGATGCCCTATCGGGGGAGCTGTTTTTT. Translating it yields CASSQDALSGELFF. This rearrangement joins TRBV4-3 to TRBJ2-2; D call uncertain. The CDR3 consists of 14 residues. Germline CDR1 and CDR2: LGHNA and YSLEER. Trimming removed 0 bases at V and 8 bases at J, with 10 bases between.